The 8 T cell receptor beta chains below come from one sample, sequenced in a study of T-cell memory formation after mild COVID-19. MiXCR, run by TCRdb on the 5' RACE reads, gives a single entry per CDR3 protein. Seen here are about 250,000 distinct CDR3 sequences, just over 15% observed once, and the top ten hold under 2.5%. Material: PBMCs or a T cell subset sorted from them (not recorded which). The source is an adult woman who had mild COVID-19 (a few samples of this study predate the infection). Cell type and time point are not known.

This clonotype was observed a handful of times. The CDR3 bases are TGTGCCAGCAGCCAAGTGGCGGGGGGGCTGAGAGAGACCCAGTACTTC. It yields the protein CASSQVAGGLRETQYF. The chain uses TRBV3-1 and TRBJ2-5, with 9 bases identical to TRBD2. This CDR3 contains 16 residues. The germline gives CDR1 LGHDT, CDR2 YNNKEL (reference sequence). Unmatched junction bases numbered 7, after V lost 1 base and J lost 4 bases.

The sample holds a few counts of this clonotype. V usage is TRBV3-1 and J usage is TRBJ2-7; D remains unclear. Trimming took 4 bases from V and 6 from J, leaving 13 bases between them. CDR1 is LGHDT, CDR2 YNNKEL, per germline (reference sequence). CDR3 length equals 13 residues. This CDR3 reads CASSRTDPSEQYF. The CDR3 region has the DNA TGTGCCAGCAGCCGTACGGACCCCAGCGAGCAGTACTTC.

This clonotype was seen repeatedly, ten times or more. The CDR3 reads CASSYRRTGGFNYGYTF. The CDR3 DNA follows: TGTGCCAGCAGTTACCGACGGACAGGGGGCTTTAACTATGGCTACACCTTC. This sequence joins TRBV6-5 and TRBJ1-2; 11 positions agree with TRBD1. The trim removed 2 bases at V and 1 base at J, leaving 6 bases unmatched. The CDR3 is 17 amino acids. The germline CDR1 and CDR2 sequences are MNHEY and SVGAGI.

This clonotype was counted between two and nine times. CDR3 amino acids: CATSRDWRSTQYF. As DNA, the CDR3 is TGTGCCACCAGCAGAGATTGGCGGAGCACGCAGTATTTT. The gene calls are TRBV15 and TRBJ2-3; no clear D. Germline CDR1 and CDR2: LNHNV and YYDKDF (reference sequence). V was cut by 0 bases and J by 9 bases, with 10 bases left in between. The CDR3 length is 13 residues.

The gene calls are TRBV20-1 and TRBJ1-1; 7 nucleotides align to TRBD1. The V segment lost 7 bases and the J segment 0 bases; nucleotides outside the gene matches: 5. The length of the CDR3 is 13 residues. Germline values: CDR1 DFQATT, CDR2 SNEGSKA (reference sequence). CDR3 coding DNA: TGCAGTGGCAGACAGGGTTTGAACACTGAAGCTTTCTTT. It translates to CSGRQGLNTEAFF.

The V call is TRBV9, the J call TRBJ1-1; 7 bases line up with TRBD1. Germline-derived CDR1 and CDR2 are SGDLS and YYNGEE. This CDR3 has 16 amino acids. Losses at the gene ends were 3 bases for V and 0 bases for J; bases not matched to a gene: 8. DNA of the CDR3: TGTGCCAGCAGCGCGGGGACAGCAAGAATGAACACTGAAGCTTTCTTT. Protein: CASSAGTARMNTEAFF. Complete variable domain (other parts from reference TRBV9 and TRBJ1-1): DSGVTQTPKHLITATGQRVTLRCSPRSGDLSVYWYQQSLDQGLQFLIQYYNGEERAKGNILERFSAQQFPDLHSELNLSSLELGDSALYFCASSAGTARMNTEAFFGQGTRLTVV.

The chain carries TRBV6-6 and TRBJ2-1; D is unclear. The CDR3 extends over 12 amino acids. Trimming stripped 6 bases from V and 10 bases from J, with 13 bases between. The germline V gene has CDR1 MNHNY and CDR2 SVGAGI (reference sequence). CDR3 bases: TGTGCCAGCAGCTCCCACTCTGGGGAGCAGTTCTTC. It translates to CASSSHSGEQFF.

This clonotype has at least ten counts. The chain has TRBV12-3 or TRBV12-4 and TRBJ2-3; D possibly matches TRBD1 or TRBD2 (5 bases each). Deletions cut 2 bases from V and 1 base from J, with 13 bases between. The CDR3 runs 16 residues. The CDR3: CASSLSSGAGTDTQYF. In DNA, the CDR3 is TGTGCCAGCAGTTTATCTTCCGGGGCGGGCACAGATACGCAGTATTTT.